This entry lists 25 T cell receptor beta chains sequenced from one sample in a study of T cell changes during pregnancy in multiple sclerosis. The method was immunoSEQ multiplex PCR; TCRdb's version includes in-frame clones alone and lacks a portion of them. The sample lists approximately 57,000 clones, about 92% seen once, with approximately 0.21% in the top ten. The specimen was CD4+ T cells from peripheral blood mononuclear cells, collected in the second trimester of pregnancy. The origin of the receptors is a female donor with multiple sclerosis, enrolled in a pregnancy study.

The V and J genes are TRBV27 and TRBJ1-2; possibly TRBD1 for D (5 bases). The germline V gene has CDR1 MNHEY and CDR2 SMNVEV (reference sequence). Deletions cut 3 bases from V and 2 bases from J, with 25 bases between. The CDR3 extends over 19 amino acids. The CDR3: CASSLGARNRRDPNYGYTF. CDR3 nucleotides: TGTGCCAGCAGTTTGGGTGCCCGTAACAGGAGAGACCCCAACTATGGCTACACCTTC.

The chain joins TRBV30 to TRBJ1-1, with D possibly matching TRBD1 (5 bases). Trimming stripped 0 bases from V and 8 bases from J, with 10 bases between. CDR1 and CDR2 (germline): GTSNPN, SVGIG (reference sequence). The CDR3 spans 12 residues. This CDR3 is CAWSVQGVEAFF. CDR3 in DNA: TGTGCCTGGAGTGTACAAGGGGTAGAAGCTTTCTTT.

The chain couples TRBV9 to TRBJ2-6, with D tentatively TRBD2 (6 bases). V was shortened by 4 bases and J by 0 bases, with 11 bases between the two germline ends. The CDR3 is made up of 16 amino acids. Germline-derived CDR1 and CDR2 are SGDLS and YYNGEE. CDR3 in DNA: TGTGCCAGCAGCTTTGGGACTCTCTCTGGGGCCAACGTCCTGACTTTC. It encodes CASSFGTLSGANVLTF.

The CDR3 DNA reads TGTGCCAGCCGTCCTTCGACAGGGGGGAATTCACCCCTCCACTTT. This encodes CASRPSTGGNSPLHF. J is TRBJ1-6 and V is TRBV27, with TRBD1 matching over 9 bases. J gave up 7 bases and V 8 bases, and 9 bases lay outside the gene matches. Germline CDR1 and CDR2: MNHEY and SMNVEV (reference sequence). The CDR3 has 15 amino acids.

V gene TRBV5-1 combines with J gene TRBJ2-2, with 8 bases lining up with TRBD1. The CDR3 loop spans 15 amino acids. Trimming removed 5 bases from V and 3 bases from J; junction bases left unmatched: 6. Germline loops: CDR1 SGHRS, CDR2 YFSETQ. CDR3 region: CASSLPGGDTGELFF. The CDR3 coding sequence is TGCGCCAGCAGTCTGCCAGGGGGCGACACCGGGGAGCTGTTTTTT. Supplemented by reference TRBV5-1 and TRBJ2-2, the full variable domain reads KAGVTQTPRYLIKTRGQQVTLSCSPISGHRSVSWYQQTPGQGLQFLFEYFSETQRNKGNFPGRFSGRQFSNSRSEMNVSTLELGDSALYLCASSLPGGDTGELFFGEGSRLTVL.

V is TRBV19 and J is TRBJ2-7; 8 nucleotides match TRBD1. Germline V lookup: CDR1 LNHDA, CDR2 SQIVND (reference sequence). The CDR3 contains 15 residues. Losses at the gene ends were 3 bases for V and 5 bases for J; bases not matched to a gene: 9. The CDR3 sequence is CASSMGQVELDEQYF. For the CDR3, the DNA is TGTGCCAGTAGTATGGGACAGGTTGAGTTGGACGAGCAGTACTTC.

The chain has TRBV18 and TRBJ1-5; D not certain. The CDR3 contains 12 residues. CDR1 and CDR2 from the germline V gene are KGHSH and LQKENI. V lost 3 bases and J 4 bases, leaving 4 bases between the germline ends. CDR3 amino acids: CASSPPNQPQHF. In DNA, the CDR3 is TGTGCCAGCTCACCCCCTAATCAGCCCCAGCATTTT.

This sequence joins TRBV5-4 and TRBJ1-5; D is perhaps TRBD1 (5 bases). Germline CDR1 reads SGHNT; CDR2 reads YYREEE (reference sequence). The CDR3 consists of 16 residues. Trimming shortened V by 0 bases and J by 7 bases, and 17 bases separated the two germline ends. CDR3 amino acids: CASSLGGPGGTQPQHF. CDR3 coding DNA: TGTGCCAGCAGCTTGGGCGGTCCCGGGGGAACCCAGCCCCAGCATTTT. The full variable domain, with the rest looked up from reference TRBV5-4 and TRBJ1-5, is ETGVTQSPTHLIKTRGQQVTLRCSSQSGHNTVSWYQQALGQGPQFIFQYYREEENGRGNFPPRFSGLQFPNYSSELNVNALELDDSALYLCASSLGGPGGTQPQHFGDGTRLSIL.

The chain uses TRBV29-1 and TRBJ2-5; 7 nucleotides align to TRBD2. After removal of 8 bases from V and 7 bases from J, the junction contained 13 bases not matched to a gene. Germline CDR1 SQVTM, CDR2 ANQGSEA. This CDR3 is 13 amino acids long. The CDR3 nucleotides read TGCAGCACTCGGGGGGATTCCCAGGGGACCCAGTACTTC. It codes for CSTRGDSQGTQYF.

The rearrangement joins TRBV7-9 to TRBJ1-1; TRBD1 is a possible D gene (6 bases). Germline V gene sequence: CDR1 SEHNR, CDR2 FQNEAQ (reference sequence). The CDR3 spans 14 residues. V shed 1 base and J shed 2 bases, with 8 bases lying between them. The CDR3 sequence: CASSLEQGNTEAFF. CDR3 coding DNA: TGTGCCAGCAGCTTAGAACAGGGCAACACTGAAGCTTTCTTT.

The chain links TRBV5-4 to TRBJ1-2; 8 nucleotides line up with TRBD1. V was clipped by 3 bases and J by 2 bases; unmatched bases: 6. The CDR3 length is 15 residues. Germline V gives CDR1 SGHNT, CDR2 YYREEE (reference sequence). In nucleotides, the CDR3 is TGTGCCAGCAGCTCCCGGGCAGGGGGCAACTATGGCTACACCTTC. It codes for CASSSRAGGNYGYTF.

This chain's CDR3 is CASRTSAFNTGELFF. For the CDR3, the DNA is TGTGCCAGCAGAACTAGCGCTTTCAACACCGGGGAGCTGTTTTTT. The rearrangement links TRBV9 to TRBJ2-2; 7 bases agree with TRBD2. CDR1 and CDR2 from the germline V gene are SGDLS and YYNGEE. V dropped 5 bases and J dropped 2; count of bases not matched to a gene: 6. CDR3 length equals 15 residues. Looking up the rest from reference TRBV9 and TRBJ2-2 gives the full variable domain: DSGVTQTPKHLITATGQRVTLRCSPRSGDLSVYWYQQSLDQGLQFLIQYYNGEERAKGNILERFSAQQFPDLHSELNLSSLELGDSALYFCASRTSAFNTGELFFGEGSRLTVL.

The genes are TRBV29-1 and TRBJ1-2; TRBD1 aligns across 11 bases. Germline-derived CDR1 and CDR2 are SQVTM and ANQGSEA. Trimming cost V 7 bases and J 7 bases; bases outside gene matches: 8. The CDR3 extends over 13 amino acids. CDR3 sequence (DNA): TGCAGCGCGGGGGAAGGACAGGGGGCTGGCTACACCTTC. This codes for CSAGEGQGAGYTF.

The chain is built from TRBV18 and TRBJ2-3; 8 nucleotides match TRBD1. The CDR3 is 15 amino acids. V lost 3 bases to trimming and J lost 0 bases; unmatched junction nucleotides: 2. Germline lookup yields CDR1 KGHSH and CDR2 LQKENI. The DNA of the CDR3 is TGTGCCAGCTCACCGGGACAGGCCAGCACAGATACGCAGTATTTT. Its translation is CASSPGQASTDTQYF.

This clone was picked up one time. The V call is TRBV30, the J call TRBJ2-1; the match to TRBD1 covers 7 bases. CDR3 length: 13 amino acids. J was trimmed by 3 bases and V by 6 bases; bases with no gene match: 5. Germline CDR1 is GTSNPN and CDR2 is SVGIG (reference sequence). CDR3 bases: TGTGCCTGCCGAGGGGGCAACTACAATGAGCAGTTCTTC. Protein product: CACRGGNYNEQFF.

This clone came up once. V is TRBV7-7 and J is TRBJ1-4, with TRBD1 identical over 8 bases. CDR3 length equals 21 residues. Germline V gene data show CDR1 as SSHAT and CDR2 as FNYEAQ (reference sequence). Trimming cost V 7 bases and J 4 bases; bases outside gene matches: 26. The chain's CDR3 is CASTVVEPEGQGARDNEKLFF. CDR3 bases: TGTGCCAGCACCGTAGTGGAGCCAGAAGGGCAGGGGGCTAGAGATAATGAAAAACTGTTTTTT.

This chain connects TRBV19 to TRBJ2-1; TRBD1 matches at 8 bases. Losses at the gene ends were 6 bases for V and 2 bases for J; bases not matched to a gene: 9. Germline loops: CDR1 LNHDA, CDR2 SQIVND (reference sequence). The CDR3 contains 16 residues. CDR3: CASSLTGERTYNEQFF. The CDR3 DNA is TGTGCCAGTAGCCTGACAGGGGAAAGGACCTACAATGAGCAGTTCTTC.

The chain combines TRBV25-1 with TRBJ1-4, with D tentatively TRBD1 (5 bases). Germline loops: CDR1 MGHDK, CDR2 SYGVNS. The CDR3 covers 13 residues. Deletions cut 2 bases from V and 6 bases from J, with 7 bases between. The CDR3, as DNA: TGTGCCAGCAGTGAACCGGGGGATGAAAAACTGTTTTTT. This encodes CASSEPGDEKLFF.

The chain uses TRBV25-1 and TRBJ1-3, with 9 bases matching TRBD1. Germline lookup yields CDR1 MGHDK and CDR2 SYGVNS. The V segment lost 2 bases and the J segment 4 bases; nucleotides outside the gene matches: 0. The CDR3 extends over 14 amino acids. CDR3 bases: TGTGCCAGCAGTGAAGACAGGGGGGGAAACACCATATATTTT. Amino acids: CASSEDRGGNTIYF.

V and J are TRBV7-9 and TRBJ2-1, with D perhaps TRBD1 (5 bases). V gave up 5 bases and J gave up 3 bases, with 14 bases separating them. CDR1 is SEHNR, CDR2 FQNEAQ, per germline (reference sequence). CDR3 length: 15 amino acids. CDR3 sequence reads: CASSTPGPYYNEQFF. CDR3 DNA sequence: TGTGCCAGCAGCACCCCAGGGCCCTACTACAATGAGCAGTTCTTC.

This chain's CDR3 is CATDREGAGANVLTF. The CDR3 DNA is TGTGCCACCGACCGTGAGGGTGCCGGGGCCAACGTCCTGACTTTC. The chain combines TRBV10-3 with TRBJ2-6, with D possibly being TRBD2 (5 bases). The CDR3 sequence is 15 residues long. Germline V lookup: CDR1 ENHRY, CDR2 SYGVKD. With 10 bases removed from V and 4 bases from J, the gap between germline ends came to 17 bases.

Only a few counts were recorded for this clone. The chain couples TRBV4-2 to TRBJ1-5; TRBD1 agrees at 7 bases. This CDR3 has 15 amino acids. Losses at the gene ends were 2 bases for V and 6 bases for J; bases not matched to a gene: 7. Germline V gene lookup returns CDR1 LGHNA and CDR2 YNFKEQ. The CDR3 nucleotides read TGTGCCAGCAGCCAAACGACAGGGTCGGCTCAGCCCCAGCATTTT. Residues: CASSQTTGSAQPQHF.

CDR3 sequence (DNA): TGCGCCAGCAGCTCGGCTACCGACAGGGGCCACGAGCAGTACTTC. It yields the protein CASSSATDRGHEQYF. The chain uses TRBV5-1 and TRBJ2-7, with 8 bases aligning to TRBD1. V gave up 3 bases and J gave up 5 bases; unmatched junction bases: 10. The length of the CDR3 is 15 residues. Germline V lookup: CDR1 SGHRS, CDR2 YFSETQ.

The chain couples TRBV29-1 to TRBJ2-7; maybe TRBD1 (5 bases). The V end was cut by 4 bases, the J end by 4 bases, with 11 bases between. The CDR3 contains 12 residues. Germline CDR1 is SQVTM and CDR2 is ANQGSEA. CDR3 region: CSVGERGYEQYF. The CDR3 DNA sequence: TGCAGCGTTGGGGAAAGGGGTTACGAGCAGTACTTC.

The rearrangement joins TRBV7-2 to TRBJ2-1, with D possibly TRBD2 on 6 matching bases. V was clipped by 3 bases and J by 7 bases, with 16 bases between them. There are 15 residues in the CDR3. Germline-derived CDR1 and CDR2 are SGHTA and FQGNSA. In DNA, the CDR3 is TGTGCCAGCAGCTTGTGGCGGGAAAGCTGGAATGAGCAGTTCTTC. This encodes CASSLWRESWNEQFF.